This entry lists 23 T cell receptor beta chains sequenced from one sample in a study of blood T cell repertoires in COVID-19 (dated by TCRdb to about 2020). The library was built by means of the immunoSEQ multiplex PCR assay. TCRdb re-hosts the immuneACCESS table, in-frame sequences only. Its copies lack some clones; in the studies checked, an unresolved V gene accounts for under half of them, and the cause for the rest is not known. The table for this sample lists approximately 97,000 clones; about 87% of them were counted only once. The ten biggest clones cover about 20% of the sample. The material sequenced was peripheral blood. Receptor source: a human donor in a cohort sampled during active COVID-19.

This clone was detected once. The CDR3 region has the DNA TGTGCCAGCAGCCCCATTAGCGTCCCATCTACCTACGAGCAGTACTTC. It translates to CASSPISVPSTYEQYF. V usage is TRBV7-2 and J usage is TRBJ2-7, with D possibly TRBD2 on 5 matching bases. Germline values: CDR1 SGHTA, CDR2 FQGNSA. This CDR3 contains 16 residues. V lost 5 bases to trimming and J lost 2 bases, with 19 bases between them.

This clone has at least ten counts. The chain has TRBV20-1 and TRBJ2-2; 13 nucleotides line up with TRBD2. V shed 3 bases, J shed 4 bases, and the junction held 26 bases outside the gene matches. CDR1 and CDR2 from the germline V gene are DFQATT and SNEGSKA (reference sequence). This CDR3 is built from 23 residues. The DNA for the CDR3 is TGCAGTGCTAGTCTTGGGCCTTTGACCGGGACTAGCGGGACTGCCGCGAGCACCGGGGAGCTGTTTTTT. This encodes CSASLGPLTGTSGTAASTGELFF.

This chain uses TRBV3-1 (or the pseudogene TRBV3-2) with TRBJ2-7, with D possibly matching TRBD2 (6 bases). Looked up from germline, CDR1 is LGHDT and CDR2 is YNNKEL (reference sequence). This CDR3 spans 17 amino acids. Between the trimmed V and J ends, which lost 6 bases and 3 bases, there was a span of 24 bases. Written as DNA, the CDR3 is TGTGCCAGCAGTGTTCCATTGACCGGGACTGACCGCTACGAGCAGTACTTC. Its translation is CASSVPLTGTDRYEQYF.

The chain recombines TRBV28 with TRBJ2-1; D possibly corresponds to TRBD2 (6 bases). Trimming took off 2 bases at V and 8 bases at J, with 10 bases between the two ends. CDR3 length: 13 residues. Looked up from germline, CDR1 is MDHEN and CDR2 is SYDVKM. CDR3 nucleotide sequence: TGTGCCAGCAGTTTAGTAGGACTATATGAGCAGTTCTTC. This gives the protein CASSLVGLYEQFF.

The CDR3 protein is CSGGQGLNTGELFF. CDR3 bases: TGCAGCGGGGGACAGGGCCTAAACACCGGGGAGCTGTTTTTT. This chain joins TRBV29-1 and TRBJ2-2, with 9 bases matching TRBD1. Germline V lookup: CDR1 SQVTM, CDR2 ANQGSEA. This CDR3 spans 14 amino acids. V lost 7 bases to trimming and J lost 2 bases; unmatched junction nucleotides: 5.

As DNA, the CDR3 is TGCAGCGTCTCCCGTTTTAGCGGGATGCGCACAGATACGCAGTATTTT. This gives the protein CSVSRFSGMRTDTQYF. The chain uses TRBV29-1 and TRBJ2-3, with 8 bases identical to TRBD2. J was trimmed by 1 base and V by 6 bases; bases with no gene match: 12. The CDR3 loop spans 16 amino acids. Germline lookup yields CDR1 SQVTM and CDR2 ANQGSEA.

This clone has a handful of counts. The chain is built from TRBV29-1 and TRBJ1-2; TRBD1 matches 9 bases. Unmatched junction bases numbered 11, after V lost 6 bases and J lost 6 bases. The CDR3 has 14 residues. Germline values: CDR1 SQVTM, CDR2 ANQGSEA. Here the CDR3 reads CSVAGQGIGNGYTF. The CDR3, as DNA: TGCAGCGTAGCGGGACAGGGAATCGGAAATGGCTACACCTTC.

The CDR3 DNA reads TGTGCCAGCAGTCTCCTTCCGACAGGGACCACCGGGGAGCTGTTTTTT. Translating gives CASSLLPTGTTGELFF. This chain joins TRBV27 and TRBJ2-2, with TRBD1 matching 7 bases. This CDR3 has 16 residues. In germline, CDR1 is MNHEY, CDR2 SMNVEV (reference sequence). With 5 bases clipped from V and 4 bases from J, the junction kept 10 bases outside the gene matches.

The chain has TRBV12-3 or TRBV12-4 and TRBJ1-1; D is ambiguous. The CDR3 contains 11 residues. Trimming took 7 bases from V and 6 from J, leaving 9 bases between them. The CDR3 nucleotides read TGTGCCAGCATCCGGGGAGCTGAAGCTTTCTTT. Its protein is CASIRGAEAFF.

The chain carries TRBV5-1 and TRBJ1-4; D is unclear. CDR1 is SGHRS and CDR2 is YFSETQ in the germline V gene. The CDR3 contains 14 residues. With 0 bases removed from V and 5 bases from J, the gap between germline ends came to 8 bases. The CDR3 region has the DNA TGCGCCAGCAGCTTGGGGTCGGAGAATGAAAAACTGTTTTTT. Protein: CASSLGSENEKLFF.

V and J are TRBV9 and TRBJ1-3; maybe TRBD1 (5 bases). V lost 0 bases and J lost 2, with 12 bases in between. The CDR3 sequence is 16 residues long. Germline lookup yields CDR1 SGDLS and CDR2 YYNGEE. CDR3: CASSVDPGRAGNTIYF. DNA of the CDR3: TGTGCCAGCAGCGTAGATCCAGGGAGGGCTGGAAACACCATATATTTT.

This clone was observed a single time. V and J are TRBV9 and TRBJ2-7, with 9 bases matching TRBD1. V was clipped by 0 bases and J by 4 bases; unmatched bases: 8. CDR1 SGDLS and CDR2 YYNGEE come from the germline V gene. The CDR3 runs 16 residues. The CDR3 sequence: CASSVEPGQGGYEQYF. CDR3 sequence (DNA): TGTGCCAGCAGCGTAGAACCGGGACAGGGTGGGTACGAGCAGTACTTC.

The chain couples TRBV27 to TRBJ2-1, with D possibly matching TRBD2 (5 bases). The germline CDR1 and CDR2 sequences are MNHEY and SMNVEV (reference sequence). V lost 2 bases and J 6 bases, leaving 11 bases between the germline ends. The CDR3 is made up of 14 amino acids. The CDR3 protein is CASSLGLLPNEQFF. CDR3 coding DNA: TGTGCCAGCAGTTTAGGACTCCTACCCAATGAGCAGTTCTTC.

This clone was counted only a few times. This chain connects TRBV11-2 to TRBJ2-2; D is possibly TRBD1 (5 bases). The CDR3 spans 16 residues. Germline CDR1 and CDR2: SGHAT and FQNNGV. V gave up 1 base and J gave up 4 bases, with 13 bases separating them. The chain's CDR3 is CASSLGRGSSTGELFF. As DNA, the CDR3 is TGTGCCAGCAGCTTAGGAAGGGGCTCAAGCACCGGGGAGCTGTTTTTT.

The gene calls are TRBV12-3 or TRBV12-4 and TRBJ2-5, with D maybe TRBD2 (6 bases). Trimming removed 8 bases from V and 3 bases from J, with 13 bases in between. There are 13 residues in the CDR3. The DNA for the CDR3 is TGTGCCAGCGGGATCTCGGGGGAAGAGACCCAGTACTTC. It codes for CASGISGEETQYF.

The rearrangement links TRBV6-2 or TRBV6-3 to TRBJ2-4, with D possibly matching TRBD2 (6 bases). Germline CDR1 reads MNHEY; CDR2 reads SVGEGT. V shed 5 bases and J shed 0 bases, with 11 bases lying between them. CDR3 size: 15 residues. CDR3 in amino acids: CASSKLRGAKNIQYF. CDR3 DNA: TGTGCCAGCAGTAAATTGCGGGGAGCCAAAAACATTCAGTACTTC.

The rearrangement joins TRBV6-5 to TRBJ1-3; possibly TRBD1 for D (5 bases). This CDR3 contains 15 residues. Trimming pared 4 bases from V and 0 bases from J, leaving 10 bases between. Germline V lookup: CDR1 MNHEY, CDR2 SVGAGI. The CDR3 is CASSSRVSSGNTIYF. CDR3 bases: TGTGCCAGCAGTTCCAGGGTTAGCTCTGGAAACACCATATATTTT.

J is TRBJ2-1 and V is TRBV5-1, with D perhaps matching TRBD2 (7 bases). The CDR3 runs 13 residues. Germline assignment: CDR1 SGHRS and CDR2 YFSETQ. The V gene lost 0 bases and the J gene lost 10 bases, with 11 bases spanning the gap. CDR3: CASSLAPGGEQFF. The CDR3 DNA is TGCGCCAGCAGCTTGGCTCCGGGGGGCGAGCAGTTCTTC.

The chain uses TRBV5-1 and TRBJ2-2; 9 bases are a match to TRBD2. Germline loops: CDR1 SGHRS, CDR2 YFSETQ. The junction had 13 bases not matched to a gene; V was cut back by 0 bases and J by 7 bases. The length of the CDR3 is 18 residues. This CDR3 is CASSLDGGLAGSNGELFF. The CDR3 DNA sequence: TGCGCCAGCAGCTTGGATGGAGGCCTAGCGGGGTCAAACGGGGAGCTGTTTTTT.

The V call is TRBV10-1, the J call TRBJ2-3; no clear D gene. The CDR3 is 14 amino acids. Germline V CDR1 and CDR2: WNHNN, SYGVQD (reference sequence). V dropped 0 bases and J dropped 0 bases, with 4 bases sitting between them. The CDR3 DNA sequence: TGCGCCAGCAGTGAGTCTAGTAGCACAGATACGCAGTATTTT. This gives the protein CASSESSSTDTQYF.

The rearrangement joins TRBV11-2 to TRBJ2-1, with D hard to call. The germline gives CDR1 SGHAT, CDR2 FQNNGV. The length of the CDR3 is 15 residues. V was pared by 5 bases and J by 0 bases, with 11 bases between. CDR3 in DNA: TGTGCCAGCAGCCTCGACTTGAGCTCCTACAATGAGCAGTTCTTC. Translating gives CASSLDLSSYNEQFF.

Remarks on this clone: A read error may account for a junction end that differs from germline. The chain combines TRBV6-2 or TRBV6-3 with TRBJ2-2; 7 bases map to TRBD2. Germline V lookup: CDR1 MNHEY, CDR2 SVGEGT. The CDR3 is 15 residues long. The CDR3 DNA reads as TGTGCCAGCAGCCGGGAGGCCAGAATCACCGGGGAGTTGTTTTTT. It yields the protein CASSREARITGELFF.

The gene calls are TRBV5-6 and TRBJ2-1; the match to TRBD2 covers 7 bases. V dropped 4 bases and J dropped 9; count of bases not matched to a gene: 10. Per the germline V gene, CDR1 is SGHDT and CDR2 is YYEEEE. The CDR3 sequence is 14 residues long. The CDR3 DNA sequence: TGTGCCAGCAGCCCGTACCCCACTAGCGTTGAGCAGTTCTTC. Protein product: CASSPYPTSVEQFF. Combining the CDR3 with reference TRBV5-6 and TRBJ2-1 gives the whole variable domain DAGVTQSPTHLIKTRGQQVTLRCSPKSGHDTVSWYQQALGQGPQFIFQYYEEEERQRGNFPDRFSGHQFPNYSSELNVNALLLGDSALYLCASSPYPTSVEQFFGPGTRLTVL.